The 30 T cell receptor beta chains presented below share a single source sample, sequenced in a study of T cell responses to AZD1222 COVID-19 vaccine. Sequencing used immunoSEQ multiplex PCR; TCRdb keeps in-frame clones, though not all of them. The sample has around 150,000 clones, about 93% seen once. The sample in question was peripheral blood, obtained on day 0 of AZD1222 vaccination. These TCRs come from an adult in good health.

The V call is TRBV10-3, the J call TRBJ2-7; 8 nucleotides agree with TRBD2. Per the germline V gene, CDR1 is ENHRY and CDR2 is SYGVKD. With 0 bases clipped from V and 6 bases from J, the junction kept 7 bases outside the gene matches. The CDR3 has 15 amino acids. CDR3 coding DNA: TGTGCCATCAGTGAGTCGATGGCTAGCGGGCGCGAGCAGTACTTC. Translated, it gives CAISESMASGREQYF.

In this sample, this clone turned up once. The chain joins TRBV7-2 to TRBJ1-5; no reliable D call. Germline V CDR1 and CDR2: SGHTA, FQGNSA. Trimming cost V 3 bases and J 1 base, with 7 bases left between them. This CDR3 has 14 residues. CDR3 in amino acids: CASSFFGSNQPQHF. DNA of the CDR3: TGTGCCAGCAGCTTTTTCGGGAGCAATCAGCCCCAGCATTTT.

The chain carries TRBV11-2 and TRBJ1-1; TRBD1 might be the D (6 bases). Per germline, CDR1 SGHAT and CDR2 FQNNGV. The CDR3 loop spans 15 amino acids. With 5 bases removed from V and 4 bases from J, the gap between germline ends came to 17 bases. Here the CDR3 DNA reads TGTGCCAGCAGCATCCTGGACAGCGGGGGCACTGAAGCTTTCTTT. Protein sequence: CASSILDSGGTEAFF.

This rearrangement joins TRBV18 to TRBJ1-6; TRBD1 might be the D (6 bases). Deletions cut 3 bases from V and 8 bases from J, with 14 bases between. The germline V gene has CDR1 KGHSH and CDR2 LQKENI. This CDR3 contains 15 residues. CDR3 protein: CASSPGAQGYSPLHF. DNA for the CDR3: TGTGCCAGCTCACCGGGAGCACAGGGTTATTCACCCCTCCACTTT.

The chain has TRBV25-1 and TRBJ2-3; 7 bases agree with TRBD1. The V and J ends lost 1 base and 4 bases, in that order; junction bases with no gene match: 5. The CDR3 extends over 15 amino acids. The germline CDR1 and CDR2 sequences are MGHDK and SYGVNS. For the CDR3, the DNA is TGTGCCAGCAGTGAATGGGACAGCATCGCAGATACGCAGTATTTT. It yields the protein CASSEWDSIADTQYF.

V gene TRBV10-2 combines with J gene TRBJ2-2; tentatively, D is TRBD1 or TRBD2 (5 bases each). The germline V gene has CDR1 WSHSY and CDR2 SAAADI. The CDR3 runs to 15 residues. V lost 7 bases, J lost 6 bases, and 18 bases lay in between. The CDR3 region is CASMYEVGTAGELFF. The CDR3 nucleotides are TGCGCCAGCATGTACGAGGTGGGGACCGCCGGGGAGCTGTTTTTT.

This clone came up a few times. The chain recombines TRBV6-5 with TRBJ1-2; no reliable D call. Germline V gene sequence: CDR1 MNHEY, CDR2 SVGAGI. This CDR3 has 12 residues. The germline V and J ends were trimmed by 11 bases and 8 bases, with 18 bases remaining between them. The CDR3 loop is CAGRESLEGYTF. CDR3 sequence (DNA): TGTGCCGGAAGGGAGTCCCTAGAGGGCTACACCTTC.

The chain employs TRBV6-5 and TRBJ1-4, with D uncertain. The CDR3 length is 13 residues. Trimming removed 6 bases from V and 1 base from J, with 6 bases in between. CDR1 and CDR2 from the germline V gene are MNHEY and SVGAGI. In DNA, the CDR3 is TGTGCCAGCAGAACGGAAACTAATGAAAAACTGTTTTTT. Protein product: CASRTETNEKLFF.

The rearrangement joins TRBV19 to TRBJ2-2; D gene unclear. The CDR3 is 16 amino acids. The germline gives CDR1 LNHDA, CDR2 SQIVND (reference sequence). The germline V and J ends were trimmed by 1 base and 8 bases, with 17 bases remaining between them. The CDR3 nucleotides are TGTGCCAGTAGTATAGTGGCAGGCGTGGTCTCGGGGGAGCTGTTTTTT. It translates to CASSIVAGVVSGELFF.

This chain links TRBV6-4 with TRBJ2-3; D is perhaps TRBD2 (5 bases). The CDR3 totals 14 residues. V dropped 2 bases and J dropped 0 bases, with 6 bases sitting between them. From germline, CDR1 is MRHNA and CDR2 SNTAGT. CDR3 DNA sequence: TGTGCCAGCAGTGACGCGGGTAGCACAGATACGCAGTATTTT. Its translation is CASSDAGSTDTQYF.

The genes are TRBV18 and TRBJ1-1, with a possible D match to TRBD1 (5 bases). V lost 3 bases to trimming and J lost 8 bases, with 10 bases between them. CDR1 KGHSH and CDR2 LQKENI come from the germline V gene. This CDR3 is built from 12 residues. CDR3 protein: CASSPGPEEAFF. CDR3 in DNA: TGTGCCAGCTCACCGGGGCCAGAAGAAGCTTTCTTT.

The rearrangement links TRBV4-1 to TRBJ2-2, with TRBD1 identical over 8 bases. This CDR3 region has 13 residues. CDR1 MGHRA and CDR2 YSYEKL come from the germline V gene. V dropped 11 bases and J dropped 5; count of bases not matched to a gene: 7. CDR3 in DNA: TGCGCCTGCGGACAGGGAGGAACCGGGGAGCTGTTTTTT. This sequence encodes CACGQGGTGELFF.

The chain combines TRBV11-1 with TRBJ1-3, with D uncertain. V was cut by 7 bases and J by 0 bases, with 13 bases left in between. Germline CDR1 is SGHAT and CDR2 is FQDESV (reference sequence). CDR3 size: 15 residues. The CDR3 coding sequence is TGTGCCAGCATCCCCCCGTGGACCTCTGGAAACACCATATATTTT. It encodes CASIPPWTSGNTIYF.

This sequence joins TRBV27 and TRBJ1-5; D possibly corresponds to TRBD1 (5 bases). V lost 2 bases and J 5 bases, leaving 13 bases between the germline ends. This CDR3 has 15 amino acids. Germline V gives CDR1 MNHEY, CDR2 SMNVEV (reference sequence). The CDR3 loop is CASSLEGLGDQPQHF. Here the CDR3 DNA reads TGTGCCAGCAGTTTAGAGGGGCTCGGAGATCAGCCCCAGCATTTT.

The chain is built from TRBV28 and TRBJ1-4; unclear D gene. The ends were cut back, 3 bases at V and 7 bases at J, with 18 bases in the middle. The germline V gene has CDR1 MDHEN and CDR2 SYDVKM. This CDR3 is 16 amino acids long. CDR3 region: CASSFWSGILIEKLFF. The CDR3 DNA reads TGTGCCAGCAGTTTTTGGTCCGGGATCCTGATTGAAAAACTGTTTTTT.

This chain uses TRBV5-4 with TRBJ1-1; possibly TRBD1 for D (6 bases). The CDR3 is 14 amino acids. The germline CDR1 and CDR2 sequences are SGHNT and YYREEE (reference sequence). V lost 6 bases, J lost 5 bases, and 17 bases lay in between. CDR3: CASNSGGGATEAFF. The CDR3 coding sequence is TGTGCCAGCAATTCCGGGGGGGGCGCGACTGAAGCTTTCTTT.

The rearrangement uses TRBV27 and TRBJ1-3; possibly TRBD1 for D (6 bases). This CDR3 spans 19 amino acids. V shed 4 bases and J shed 2 bases, with 24 bases lying between them. Germline CDR1 MNHEY, CDR2 SMNVEV (reference sequence). CDR3 loop: CASSSEARGLRYPGNTIYF. The CDR3 nucleotides read TGTGCCAGCAGTTCAGAGGCCAGGGGATTAAGATACCCTGGAAACACCATATATTTT.

This clone was seen a handful of times. The chain links TRBV11-2 to TRBJ1-1; D uncertain. V was clipped by 1 base and J by 1 base, with 4 bases between them. The CDR3 is made up of 13 amino acids. In germline, CDR1 is SGHAT, CDR2 FQNNGV. CDR3 in amino acids: CASSLVGNTEAFF. In nucleotides, the CDR3 is TGTGCCAGCAGCTTAGTGGGGAACACTGAAGCTTTCTTT. Combining the CDR3 with reference TRBV11-2 and TRBJ1-1 gives the whole variable domain EAGVAQSPRYKIIEKRQSVAFWCNPISGHATLYWYQQILGQGPKLLIQFQNNGVVDDSQLPKDRFSAERLKGVDSTLKIQPAKLEDSAVYLCASSLVGNTEAFFGQGTRLTVV.

The V gene is TRBV4-1, the J gene TRBJ2-1; TRBD2 might be the D (6 bases). V was cut by 0 bases and J by 0 bases, with 12 bases left in between. The germline V gene has CDR1 MGHRA and CDR2 YSYEKL. This CDR3 is 17 amino acids long. CDR3 nucleotide sequence: TGCGCCAGCAGCCAAGATCTAGCTAGCGCCTCCTACAATGAGCAGTTCTTC. Translation gives CASSQDLASASYNEQFF.

The chain couples TRBV19 to TRBJ2-7; weak D call: TRBD2 (5 bases). V lost 6 bases and J 0 bases, leaving 12 bases between the germline ends. Germline values: CDR1 LNHDA, CDR2 SQIVND (reference sequence). CDR3 size: 14 residues. CDR3 in amino acids: CASSRAGVSYEQYF. The CDR3 DNA follows: TGTGCCAGTAGCCGCGCCGGGGTCTCCTACGAGCAGTACTTC.

This chain uses TRBV27 with TRBJ1-3; D not resolved. CDR3 length: 14 amino acids. The germline V gene encodes CDR1 MNHEY and CDR2 SMNVEV (reference sequence). V was clipped by 3 bases and J by 2 bases, with 8 bases between them. The CDR3 nucleotides read TGTGCCAGCAGTTTCGGGGTCCCTGGAAACACCATATATTTT. It translates to CASSFGVPGNTIYF.

This clone appeared once. J is TRBJ1-4 and V is TRBV10-1; D is ambiguous. V dropped 5 bases and J dropped 7 bases, with 11 bases sitting between them. The CDR3 covers 13 residues. Germline CDR1 reads WNHNN; CDR2 reads SYGVQD (reference sequence). This CDR3 reads CASSRREGEKLFF. CDR3 sequence (DNA): TGCGCCAGCAGTCGCCGCGAAGGTGAAAAACTGTTTTTT.

The count of this clone is one. The genes are TRBV29-1 and TRBJ2-7; D is possibly TRBD2 (7 bases). Per germline, CDR1 SQVTM and CDR2 ANQGSEA. The V end was cut by 3 bases, the J end by 6 bases, with 12 bases between. CDR3 size: 12 residues. CDR3 in DNA: TGCAGCGTTGATAACAGGGAGGGCGAGCAGTACTTC. Translation gives CSVDNREGEQYF.

This clone was found once. The genes are TRBV7-3 and TRBJ2-6, with D unclear. The germline CDR1 and CDR2 sequences are SGHTA and FQGTGA. The CDR3 totals 16 residues. Trimming stripped 1 base from V and 0 bases from J, with 7 bases between. The CDR3 reads CASSLNAISGANVLTF. Written as DNA, the CDR3 is TGTGCCAGCAGCTTAAATGCGATCTCTGGGGCCAACGTCCTGACTTTC.

V is TRBV30 and J is TRBJ2-1; D is ambiguous. The germline V gene encodes CDR1 GTSNPN and CDR2 SVGIG (reference sequence). CDR3 length: 13 residues. Trimming removed 8 bases from V and 8 bases from J, with 19 bases in between. CDR3 sequence (DNA): TGTGCCCGCGACCCGAACACGGGCTATGAGCAGTTCTTC. Protein product: CARDPNTGYEQFF.

This clone was counted a few times. This chain connects TRBV7-2 to TRBJ1-5; D gene uncertain. Trimming took off 5 bases at V and 1 base at J, with 18 bases between the two ends. The germline gives CDR1 SGHTA, CDR2 FQGNSA. CDR3 size: 17 residues. CDR3: CASSPPLGGKSNQPQHF. CDR3 nucleotide sequence: TGTGCCAGCAGCCCACCACTGGGCGGAAAGAGCAATCAGCCCCAGCATTTT.

This clone was seen a handful of times. The CDR3 DNA follows: TGCAGTGCTCTCGTGGAATACGAGCAGTACTTC. Translated, it gives CSALVEYEQYF. The genes are TRBV20-1 and TRBJ2-7; D unresolved. The CDR3 is 11 residues long. The V and J ends lost 5 bases and 4 bases respectively, with 9 bases between them. The V gene's germline CDR1 is DFQATT and CDR2 SNEGSKA (reference sequence).

V usage is TRBV15 and J usage is TRBJ2-7; 9 positions match TRBD2. Germline V gene data show CDR1 as LNHNV and CDR2 as YYDKDF (reference sequence). The CDR3 consists of 16 residues. Germline trimming cut 5 bases from V and 5 bases from J; bases unmatched to any gene: 13. In DNA, the CDR3 is TGTGCCACCAGCCTAACTTTAGCGGGAGCTAATCACGAGCAGTACTTC. Residues: CATSLTLAGANHEQYF.

CDR3 coding DNA: TGCGCCAGCAGCTGGGACACCAATGAGCAGTTCTTC. It translates to CASSWDTNEQFF. V is TRBV5-1 and J is TRBJ2-1; D is perhaps TRBD1 (6 bases). Germline CDR1 is SGHRS and CDR2 is YFSETQ. This CDR3 contains 12 residues. With 3 bases removed from V and 6 bases from J, the gap between germline ends came to 7 bases.

The V gene is TRBV2, the J gene TRBJ1-1; 7 nucleotides agree with TRBD1. Per the germline V gene, CDR1 is SNHLY and CDR2 is FYNNEI. The CDR3 is 18 residues long. V lost 7 bases, J lost 3 bases, and 20 bases stayed unmatched. The CDR3: CASTYYRVRDSRYTEAFF. The CDR3 bases are TGTGCCAGCACCTACTATAGGGTCAGGGACAGTCGCTACACTGAAGCTTTCTTT.